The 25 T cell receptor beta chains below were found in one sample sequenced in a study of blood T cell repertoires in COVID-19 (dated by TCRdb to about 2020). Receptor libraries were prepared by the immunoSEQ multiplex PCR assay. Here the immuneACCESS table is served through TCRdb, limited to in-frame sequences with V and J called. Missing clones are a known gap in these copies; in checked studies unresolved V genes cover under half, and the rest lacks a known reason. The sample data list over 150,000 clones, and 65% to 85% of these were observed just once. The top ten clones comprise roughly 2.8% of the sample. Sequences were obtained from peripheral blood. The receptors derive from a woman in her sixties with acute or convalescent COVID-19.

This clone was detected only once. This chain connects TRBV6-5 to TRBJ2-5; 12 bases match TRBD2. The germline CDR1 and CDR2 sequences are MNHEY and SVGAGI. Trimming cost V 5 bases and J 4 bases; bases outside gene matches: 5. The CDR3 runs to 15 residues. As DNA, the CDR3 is TGTGCCAGCAGTCAACTAGCGGGGGGAACAGAGACCCAGTACTTC. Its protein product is CASSQLAGGTETQYF.

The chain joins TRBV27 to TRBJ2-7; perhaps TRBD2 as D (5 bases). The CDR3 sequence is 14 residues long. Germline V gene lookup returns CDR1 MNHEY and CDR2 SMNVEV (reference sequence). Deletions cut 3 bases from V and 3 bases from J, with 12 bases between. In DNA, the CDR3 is TGTGCCAGCAGTTTCGAAGGCGGAGGCTACGAGCAGTACTTC. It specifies CASSFEGGGYEQYF.

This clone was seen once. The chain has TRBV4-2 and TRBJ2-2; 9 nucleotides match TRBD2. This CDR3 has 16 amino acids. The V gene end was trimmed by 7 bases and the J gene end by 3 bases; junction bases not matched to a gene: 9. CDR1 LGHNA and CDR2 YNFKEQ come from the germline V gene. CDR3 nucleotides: TGTGCCAGCACCCGTTCGCCTAGCGGGGACACCGGGGAGCTGTTTTTT. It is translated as CASTRSPSGDTGELFF.

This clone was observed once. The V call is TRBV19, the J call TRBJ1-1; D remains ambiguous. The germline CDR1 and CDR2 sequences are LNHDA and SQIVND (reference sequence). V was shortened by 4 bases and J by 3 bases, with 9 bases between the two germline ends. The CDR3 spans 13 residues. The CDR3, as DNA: TGTGCCAGTAGTAGCCGGAGAGACACTGAAGCTTTCTTT. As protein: CASSSRRDTEAFF.

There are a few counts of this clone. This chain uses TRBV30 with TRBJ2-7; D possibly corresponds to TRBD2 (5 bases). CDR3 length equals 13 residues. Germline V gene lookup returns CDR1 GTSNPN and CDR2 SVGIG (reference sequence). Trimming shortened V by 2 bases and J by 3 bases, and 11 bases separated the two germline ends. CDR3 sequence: CAWSKTSGYEQYF. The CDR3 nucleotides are TGTGCCTGGAGTAAGACCAGCGGCTACGAGCAGTACTTC.

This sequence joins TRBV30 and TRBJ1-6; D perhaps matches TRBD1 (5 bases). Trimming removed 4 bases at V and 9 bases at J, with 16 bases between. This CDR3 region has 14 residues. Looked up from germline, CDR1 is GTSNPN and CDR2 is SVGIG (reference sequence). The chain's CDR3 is CAWTSGGSGSPLHF. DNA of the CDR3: TGTGCCTGGACGTCGGGGGGGTCGGGTTCACCCCTCCACTTT.

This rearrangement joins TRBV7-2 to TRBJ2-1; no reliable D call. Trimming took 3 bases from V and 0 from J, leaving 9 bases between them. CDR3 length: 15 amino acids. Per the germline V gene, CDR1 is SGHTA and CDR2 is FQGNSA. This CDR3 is CASSFAKSSYNEQFF. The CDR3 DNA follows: TGTGCCAGCAGCTTCGCGAAGAGCTCCTACAATGAGCAGTTCTTC. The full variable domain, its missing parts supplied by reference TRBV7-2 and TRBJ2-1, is GAGVSQSPSNKVTEKGKDVELRCDPISGHTALYWYRQSLGQGLEFLIYFQGNSAPDKSGLPSDRFSAERTGGSVSTLTIQRTQQEDSAVYLCASSFAKSSYNEQFFGPGTRLTVL.

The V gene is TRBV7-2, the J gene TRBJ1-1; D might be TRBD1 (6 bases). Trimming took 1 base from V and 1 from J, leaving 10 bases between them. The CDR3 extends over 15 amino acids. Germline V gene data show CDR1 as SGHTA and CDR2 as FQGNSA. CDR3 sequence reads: CASSLGQDRNTEAFF. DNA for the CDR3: TGTGCCAGCAGCTTAGGACAGGATAGGAACACTGAAGCTTTCTTT.

DNA of the CDR3: TGTGCCACCAGACAATCGGCGGGATATGGCTACACCTTC. It encodes CATRQSAGYGYTF. The rearrangement uses TRBV15 and TRBJ1-2; D is undetermined. Germline CDR1 reads LNHNV; CDR2 reads YYDKDF (reference sequence). The germline V and J ends were trimmed by 6 bases and 5 bases, with 13 bases remaining between them. The CDR3 sequence is 13 residues long.

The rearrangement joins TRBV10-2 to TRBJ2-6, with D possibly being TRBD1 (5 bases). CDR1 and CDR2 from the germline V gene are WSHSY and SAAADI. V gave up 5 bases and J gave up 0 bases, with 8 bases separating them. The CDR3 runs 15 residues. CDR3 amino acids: CASSIGDSGANVLTF. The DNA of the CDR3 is TGCGCCAGCAGTATAGGGGACTCTGGGGCCAACGTCCTGACTTTC.

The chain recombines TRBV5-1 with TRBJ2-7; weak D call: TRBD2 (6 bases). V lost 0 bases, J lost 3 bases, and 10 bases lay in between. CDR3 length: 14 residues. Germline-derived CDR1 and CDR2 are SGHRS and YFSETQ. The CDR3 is CASSLGGTVYEQYF. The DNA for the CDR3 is TGCGCCAGCAGCTTGGGCGGGACCGTCTACGAGCAGTACTTC.

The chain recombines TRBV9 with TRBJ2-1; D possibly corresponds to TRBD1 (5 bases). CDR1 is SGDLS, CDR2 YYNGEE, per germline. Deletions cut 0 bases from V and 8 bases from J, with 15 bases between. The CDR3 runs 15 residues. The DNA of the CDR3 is TGTGCCAGCAGCGTAGTCGATGGCCCCAGGGATGAGCAGTTCTTC. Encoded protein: CASSVVDGPRDEQFF.

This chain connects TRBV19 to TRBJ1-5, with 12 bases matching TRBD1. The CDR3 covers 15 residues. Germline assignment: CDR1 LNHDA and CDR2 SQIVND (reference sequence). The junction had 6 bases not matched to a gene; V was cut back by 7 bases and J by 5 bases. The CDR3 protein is CASTPGTGGHQPQHF. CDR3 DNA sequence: TGTGCCAGTACCCCTGGGACAGGGGGCCATCAGCCCCAGCATTTT.

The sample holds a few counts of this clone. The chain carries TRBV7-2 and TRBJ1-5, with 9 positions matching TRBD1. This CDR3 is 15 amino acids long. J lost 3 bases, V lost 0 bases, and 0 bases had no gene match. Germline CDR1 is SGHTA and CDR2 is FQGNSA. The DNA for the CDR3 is TGTGCCAGCAGCTTAGCACAGGGGGCCAATCAGCCCCAGCATTTT. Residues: CASSLAQGANQPQHF.

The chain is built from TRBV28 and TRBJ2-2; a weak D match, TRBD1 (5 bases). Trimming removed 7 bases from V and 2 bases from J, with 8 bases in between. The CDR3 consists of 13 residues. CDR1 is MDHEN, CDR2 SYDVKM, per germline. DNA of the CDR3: TGTGCCAGCAAGGGGTCCAACACCGGGGAGCTGTTTTTT. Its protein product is CASKGSNTGELFF.

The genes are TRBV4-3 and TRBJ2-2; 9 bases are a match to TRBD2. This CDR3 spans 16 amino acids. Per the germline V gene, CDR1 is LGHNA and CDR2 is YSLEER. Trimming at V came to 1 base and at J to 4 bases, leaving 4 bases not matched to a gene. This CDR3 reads CASSQVGTSITGELFF. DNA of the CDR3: TGCGCCAGCAGCCAAGTTGGGACTAGCATCACCGGGGAGCTGTTTTTT.

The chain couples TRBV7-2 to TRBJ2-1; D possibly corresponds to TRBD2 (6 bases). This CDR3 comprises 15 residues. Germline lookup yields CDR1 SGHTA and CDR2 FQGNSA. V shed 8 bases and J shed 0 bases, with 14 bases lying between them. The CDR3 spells CASFREPISYNEQFF. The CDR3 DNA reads TGTGCCAGCTTTCGGGAGCCCATCTCCTACAATGAGCAGTTCTTC.

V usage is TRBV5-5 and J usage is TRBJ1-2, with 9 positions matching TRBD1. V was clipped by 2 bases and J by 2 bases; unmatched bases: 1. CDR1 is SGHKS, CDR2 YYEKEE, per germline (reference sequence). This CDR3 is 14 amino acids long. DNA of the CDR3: TGTGCCAGCAGCTTCGGACAGGGGAACTATGGCTACACCTTC. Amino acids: CASSFGQGNYGYTF.

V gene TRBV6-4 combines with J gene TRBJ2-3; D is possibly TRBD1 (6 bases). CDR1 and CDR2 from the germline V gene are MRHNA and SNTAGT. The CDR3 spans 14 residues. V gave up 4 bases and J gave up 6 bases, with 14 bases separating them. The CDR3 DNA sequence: TGTGCCAGCAGTGCTCAGGGGAGTACTGATACGCAGTATTTT. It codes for CASSAQGSTDTQYF.

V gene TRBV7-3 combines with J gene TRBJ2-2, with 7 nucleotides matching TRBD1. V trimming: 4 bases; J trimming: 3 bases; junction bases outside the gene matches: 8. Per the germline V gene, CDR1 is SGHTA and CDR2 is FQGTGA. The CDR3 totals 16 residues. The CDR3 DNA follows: TGTGCCAGCAGCTCCCTGAGAGGGGGCGACACCGGGGAGCTGTTTTTT. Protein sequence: CASSSLRGGDTGELFF.

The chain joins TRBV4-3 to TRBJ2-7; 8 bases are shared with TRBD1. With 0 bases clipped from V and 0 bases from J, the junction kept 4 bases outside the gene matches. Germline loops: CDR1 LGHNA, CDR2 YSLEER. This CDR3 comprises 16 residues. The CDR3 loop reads CASSQETGAYSYEQYF. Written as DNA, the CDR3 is TGCGCCAGCAGCCAAGAGACAGGGGCTTACTCCTACGAGCAGTACTTC.

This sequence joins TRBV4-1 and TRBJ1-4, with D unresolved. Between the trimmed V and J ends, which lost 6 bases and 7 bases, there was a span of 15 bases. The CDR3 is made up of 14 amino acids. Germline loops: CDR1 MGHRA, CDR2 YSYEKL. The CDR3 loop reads CASSRDYKGEKLFF. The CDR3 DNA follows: TGCGCCAGCAGTCGGGATTACAAGGGTGAAAAACTGTTTTTT.

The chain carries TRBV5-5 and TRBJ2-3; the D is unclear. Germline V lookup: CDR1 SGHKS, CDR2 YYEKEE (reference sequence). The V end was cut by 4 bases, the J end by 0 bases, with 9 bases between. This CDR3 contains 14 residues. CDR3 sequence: CASSPRRSTDTQYF. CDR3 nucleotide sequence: TGTGCCAGCAGCCCTCGCAGGAGCACAGATACGCAGTATTTT. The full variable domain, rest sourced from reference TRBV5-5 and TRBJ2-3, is DAGVTQSPTHLIKTRGQQVTLRCSPISGHKSVSWYQQVLGQGPQFIFQYYEKEERGRGNFPDRFSARQFPNYSSELNVNALLLGDSALYLCASSPRRSTDTQYFGPGTRLTVL.

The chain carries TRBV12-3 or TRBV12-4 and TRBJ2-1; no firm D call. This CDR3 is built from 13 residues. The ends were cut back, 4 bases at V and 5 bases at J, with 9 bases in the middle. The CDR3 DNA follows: TGTGCCAGCAGTTCTACTATGAACAATGAGCAGTTCTTC. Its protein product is CASSSTMNNEQFF.

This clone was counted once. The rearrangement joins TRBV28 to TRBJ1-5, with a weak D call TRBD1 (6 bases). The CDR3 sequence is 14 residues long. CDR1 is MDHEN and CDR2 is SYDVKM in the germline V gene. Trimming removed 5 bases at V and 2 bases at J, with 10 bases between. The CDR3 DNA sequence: TGTGCCAGCAGTCCCCACAGGGGCAATCAGCCCCAGCATTTT. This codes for CASSPHRGNQPQHF.